These T cell receptor beta chains were read from a single sample in a study of T cells in Graves' hyperthyroidism and ophthalmopathy. One entry per CDR3 protein, called by TCRdb with MiXCR from the multiplex PCR reads. The sample carries roughly 500,000 distinct CDR3 sequences, less than 25% recorded once. Sample: blood. All receptors derive from a woman aged 30 to 39 with Graves' ophthalmopathy. The CDR3 runs from the conserved cysteine through the conserved F or W. D genes are given only for firm matches. Not all rows give a size; the values are once, few, many and, for expanded clones, a class.

>many|TRBD1|TRBJ1-6|15|TRBV5-1
TGCGCCAGCAGCCTCGGACAGGGGTGGGATTCACCCCTCCACTTT
CASSLGQGWDSPLHF
>.|.|TRBJ2-7|14|TRBV15
TGTGCCACCAGCAGAGGACCGAGCACCTACGAGCAGTACTTC
CATSRGPSTYEQYF
>many|.|TRBJ1-1|15|TRBV12-3/TRBV12-4
TGTGCCAGCAGTTTAGCGCCAGATTTGAACACTGAAGCTTTCTTT
CASSLAPDLNTEAFF
>many|.|TRBJ2-7|11|TRBV19
TGCGCCACGGGCGGTTTCTACGAGCAGTACTTC
CATGGFYEQYF
>many|.|TRBJ2-7|14|TRBV6-5
TGTGCCAGCAGTTACGGCCACAGGAGTTACGAGCAGTACTTC
CASSYGHRSYEQYF
>.|TRBD1|TRBJ1-5|17|TRBV20-1
TGCAGTGCTTCTGGGACAGGGGTTGCTCCTGAATCGGAGCCCCAGCATTTT
CSASGTGVAPESEPQHF
>.|.|TRBJ1-2|17|TRBV7-2
TGTGCCAGCAGCTTAGCGCTTGGGGGGAGGGTATACTATGGCTACACCTTC
CASSLALGGRVYYGYTF
>.|.|TRBJ1-1|14|TRBV12-3/TRBV12-4
TGTGCCAGCAGTCCCTTACGCATGAACACTGAAGCTTTCTTT
CASSPLRMNTEAFF
>many|.|TRBJ2-7|14|TRBV5-5
TGTGCCAGCAGCTTTGGCAGGGGCCCCTACGAGCAGTACTTC
CASSFGRGPYEQYF
>many|TRBD1|TRBJ1-1|14|TRBV12-3/TRBV12-4
TGTGCCAGCCAGGCCGTACAACAGGGGGCTGAAGCTTTCTTT
CASQAVQQGAEAFF
>.|.|TRBJ1-3|18|TRBV5-1
TGCGCCAGCAGCTTGGAAACACCTGACAGCTACTCTGGAAACACCATATATTTT
CASSLETPDSYSGNTIYF
>many|.|TRBJ1-5|17|TRBV20-1
TGCAGTGCTAGAGATCTCCGGCCGGGATATAGCAATCAGCCCCAGCATTTT
CSARDLRPGYSNQPQHF
>few|.|TRBJ1-1|17|TRBV2
TGTGCCAGCAGTGAAAGTTGGCAGGGGCTAATGAACACTGAAGCTTTCTTT
CASSESWQGLMNTEAFF
>many|.|TRBJ1-2|17|TRBV11-1
TGTGCCAGCAGCTTAGTGACGGTTCAGGGGACCTACTATGGCTACACCTTC
CASSLVTVQGTYYGYTF
>many|TRBD1|TRBJ1-2|14|TRBV20-1
TGCAGTGCAACGGACAGGGTGGTAACCTATGGCTACACCTTC
CSATDRVVTYGYTF
>many|TRBD1|TRBJ1-1|16|TRBV6-5
TGTGCCAGTCGAACTTGGGACAGGCGAGCGAACACTGAAGCTTTCTTT
CASRTWDRRANTEAFF
>.|.|TRBJ2-5|13|TRBV11-2
TGTGTCAGCGGCAAACTGATTCAAGAGACCCAGTACTTC
CVSGKLIQETQYF
>.|TRBD2|TRBJ2-2|14|TRBV9
TGTGCCAGCAGCCCTCAACGGGGGGCCGGGGAGCTGTTTTTT
CASSPQRGAGELFF
>many|.|TRBJ1-1|13|TRBV7-9
TGTGCCAGTAGATATAGGGAGAGAACTGAAGCTTTCTTT
CASRYRERTEAFF
>.|.|TRBJ1-1|14|TRBV7-9
TGTGCCAGCAGCTGGAACAGCCTGAACACTGAAGCTTTCTTT
CASSWNSLNTEAFF
>once|TRBD1|TRBJ1-1|13|TRBV6-1
TGTGCCAGCACCCTAGGACAGGGGGCACAAGCTTTCTTT
CASTLGQGAQAFF
>.|.|TRBJ2-7|13|TRBV20-1
TGCAGTGCTAGAGCAACAGCAACCTACGAGCAGTACTTC
CSARATATYEQYF
>.|TRBD2|TRBJ2-5|16|TRBV12-3/TRBV12-4
TGTGCCAGCAGTTGGGTAGTGGGGGGGTCGGCGGAGACCCAGTACTTC
CASSWVVGGSAETQYF
>.|.|TRBJ1-2|15|TRBV6-1
TGTGCCAGCACGGGAGCAGTGATGTGGAACTATGGCTACACCTTC
CASTGAVMWNYGYTF
>many|TRBD1|TRBJ2-4|17|TRBV6-2/TRBV6-3
TGTGCCAGCAGTTACGGGACAGGGGATCTAGCCAAAAACATTCAGTACTTC
CASSYGTGDLAKNIQYF
>many|TRBD1|TRBJ2-5|14|TRBV12-3/TRBV12-4
TGTGCCACAAATACCAGGGGGACCCAAGAGACCCAGTACTTC
CATNTRGTQETQYF
>many|.|TRBJ1-1|13|TRBV7-9
TGTGCCAGCAGCCCCAGGGAAGGCACTGAAGCTTTCTTT
CASSPREGTEAFF
>many|.|TRBJ2-7|14|TRBV11-2
TGTGCCAGCAGGACGGGGATTGAATACTACGAGCAGTACTTC
CASRTGIEYYEQYF
>.|.|TRBJ1-5|19|TRBV28
TGTGCCAGCAGTACTCACACGGGGGGCAGATTCACGATCAATCAGCCCCAGCATTTT
CASSTHTGGRFTINQPQHF
>few|.|TRBJ2-1|13|TRBV27
TGTGCCAGCAGTTTAGTAGGGGTCAATGAGCAGTTCTTC
CASSLVGVNEQFF
>many|.|TRBJ1-5|17|TRBV4-1
TGCGCCAGCAGCCAAGTGGGAGGGGCGTTCGGCAATCAGCCCCAGCATTTT
CASSQVGGAFGNQPQHF
>many|.|TRBJ2-7|13|TRBV20-1
TGCAGTGCTGCGCAGGGTACGCGCTACGAGCAGTACTTC
CSAAQGTRYEQYF
>.|.|TRBJ2-2|14|TRBV6-1
TGTGCCAGCAGCCCCCAAGAAGGCACCGGGGAGCTGTTTTTT
CASSPQEGTGELFF
>many|.|TRBJ1-5|14|TRBV20-1
TGCAGTGCTAGGGATTCGACAGCTTTTCAGCCCCAGCATTTT
CSARDSTAFQPQHF
>many|TRBD1|TRBJ2-7|15|TRBV7-2
TGTGCCAGCAGCAAGACCGCTGGACAGGGGTACGAGCAGTACTTC
CASSKTAGQGYEQYF
>.|.|TRBJ2-2|16|TRBV5-1
TGCGCCAGCAGCTTTATGGCAGGGCGGAACACCGGGGAGCTGTTTTTT
CASSFMAGRNTGELFF
>many|TRBD1|TRBJ1-2|15|TRBV20-1
TGCAGTGCCGTTTACCAAACAGGGGGTACCTATGGCTACACCTTC
CSAVYQTGGTYGYTF
>.|.|TRBJ2-7|14|TRBV30
TGTGCCTGGAGTGTGCTGCTCGGCCACTACGAGCAGTACTTC
CAWSVLLGHYEQYF
>.|.|TRBJ1-4|15|TRBV6-1
TGTGCCAGCGGAGGAAGAGGCAGCTCTCTTGAAAAACTGTTTTTT
CASGGRGSSLEKLFF
>many|.|TRBJ1-2|14|TRBV9
TGTGCCAGCAGCGTAGCTACGGGGAACTATGGCTACACCTTC
CASSVATGNYGYTF